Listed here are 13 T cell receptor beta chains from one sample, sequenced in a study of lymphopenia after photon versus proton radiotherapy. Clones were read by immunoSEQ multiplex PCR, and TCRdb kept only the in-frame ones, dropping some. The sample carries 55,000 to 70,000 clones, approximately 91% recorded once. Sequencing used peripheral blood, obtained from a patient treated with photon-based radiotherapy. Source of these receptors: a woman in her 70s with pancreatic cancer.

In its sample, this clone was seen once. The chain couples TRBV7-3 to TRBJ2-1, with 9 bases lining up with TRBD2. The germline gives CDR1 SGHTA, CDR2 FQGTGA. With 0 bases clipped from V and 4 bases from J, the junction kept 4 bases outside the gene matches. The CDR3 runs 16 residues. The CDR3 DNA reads TGTGCCAGCAGCTTAACGTCGACTAGCGGATACAATGAGCAGTTCTTC. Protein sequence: CASSLTSTSGYNEQFF.

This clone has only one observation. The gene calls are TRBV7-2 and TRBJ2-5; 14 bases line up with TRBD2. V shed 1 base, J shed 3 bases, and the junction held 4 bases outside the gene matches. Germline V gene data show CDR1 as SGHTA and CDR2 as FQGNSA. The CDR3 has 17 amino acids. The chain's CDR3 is CASSLVPGLAGEETQYF. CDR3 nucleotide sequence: TGTGCCAGCAGCTTAGTGCCGGGACTAGCGGGAGAAGAGACCCAGTACTTC.

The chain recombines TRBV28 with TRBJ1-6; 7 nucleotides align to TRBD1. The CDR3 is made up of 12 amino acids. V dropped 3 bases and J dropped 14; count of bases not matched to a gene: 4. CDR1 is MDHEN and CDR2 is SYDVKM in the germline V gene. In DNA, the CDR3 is TGTGCCAGCAGTTTGGGACAGACAACCCTCCACTTT. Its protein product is CASSLGQTTLHF.

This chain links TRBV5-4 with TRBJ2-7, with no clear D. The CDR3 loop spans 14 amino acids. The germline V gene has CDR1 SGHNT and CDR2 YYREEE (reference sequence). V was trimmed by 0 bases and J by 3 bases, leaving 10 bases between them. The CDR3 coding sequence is TGTGCCAGCAGCTTGGAGGGTCGGATCTACGAGCAGTACTTC. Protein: CASSLEGRIYEQYF.

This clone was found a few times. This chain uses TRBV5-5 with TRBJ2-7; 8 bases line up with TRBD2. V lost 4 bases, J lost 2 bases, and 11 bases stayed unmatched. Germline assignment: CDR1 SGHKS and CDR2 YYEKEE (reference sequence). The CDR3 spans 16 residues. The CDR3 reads CASSKSGGGGPYEQYF. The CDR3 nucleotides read TGTGCCAGCAGCAAAAGCGGGGGAGGGGGACCCTACGAGCAGTACTTC.

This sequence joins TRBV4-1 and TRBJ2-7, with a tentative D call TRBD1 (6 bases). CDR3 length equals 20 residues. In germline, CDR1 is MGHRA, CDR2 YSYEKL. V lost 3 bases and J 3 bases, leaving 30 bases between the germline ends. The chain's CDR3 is CASSQMARGIGSVLLYEQYF. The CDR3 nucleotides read TGCGCCAGCAGCCAGATGGCTAGGGGGATAGGGTCCGTACTACTCTACGAGCAGTACTTC.

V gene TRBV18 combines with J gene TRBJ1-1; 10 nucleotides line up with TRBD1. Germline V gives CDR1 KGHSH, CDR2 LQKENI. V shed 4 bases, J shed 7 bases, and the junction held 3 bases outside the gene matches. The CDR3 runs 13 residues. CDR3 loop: CASSLDRGDEAFF. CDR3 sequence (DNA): TGTGCCAGCTCACTGGACAGGGGGGATGAAGCTTTCTTT.

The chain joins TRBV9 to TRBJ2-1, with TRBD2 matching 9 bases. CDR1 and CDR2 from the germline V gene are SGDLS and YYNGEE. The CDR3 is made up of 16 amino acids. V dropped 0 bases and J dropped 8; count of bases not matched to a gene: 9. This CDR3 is CASSVELAGAGDEQFF. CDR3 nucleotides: TGTGCCAGCAGCGTAGAATTAGCGGGAGCGGGGGATGAGCAGTTCTTC.

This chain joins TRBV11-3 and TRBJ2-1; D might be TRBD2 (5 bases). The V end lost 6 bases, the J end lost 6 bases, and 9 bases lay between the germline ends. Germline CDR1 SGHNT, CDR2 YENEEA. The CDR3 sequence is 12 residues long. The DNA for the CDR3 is TGTGCCAGCAGTGAGGGCCCCAATGAGCAGTTCTTC. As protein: CASSEGPNEQFF. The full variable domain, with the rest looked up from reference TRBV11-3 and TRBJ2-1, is EAGVVQSPRYKIIEKKQPVAFWCNPISGHNTLYWYLQNLGQGPELLIRYENEEAVDDSQLPKDRFSAERLKGVDSTLKIQPAELGDSAVYLCASSEGPNEQFFGPGTRLTVL.

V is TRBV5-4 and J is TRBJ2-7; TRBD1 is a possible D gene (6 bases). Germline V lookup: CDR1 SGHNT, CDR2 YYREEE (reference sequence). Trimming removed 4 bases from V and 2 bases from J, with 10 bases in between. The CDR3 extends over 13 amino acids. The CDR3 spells CASSQGQTYEQYF. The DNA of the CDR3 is TGTGCCAGCAGCCAGGGACAAACCTACGAGCAGTACTTC.

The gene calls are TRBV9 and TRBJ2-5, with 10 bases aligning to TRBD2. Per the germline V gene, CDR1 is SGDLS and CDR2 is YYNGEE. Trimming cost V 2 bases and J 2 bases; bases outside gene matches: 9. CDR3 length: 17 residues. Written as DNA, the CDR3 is TGTGCCAGCAGCGTCGATTGGGCTAGCGGGAGTCAAGAGACCCAGTACTTC. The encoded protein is CASSVDWASGSQETQYF.

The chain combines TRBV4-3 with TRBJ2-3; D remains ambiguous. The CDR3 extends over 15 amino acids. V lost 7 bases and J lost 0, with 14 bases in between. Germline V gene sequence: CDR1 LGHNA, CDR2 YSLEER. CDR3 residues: CASIPRTFSTDTQYF. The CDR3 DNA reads TGCGCCAGCATCCCAAGGACGTTTAGCACAGATACGCAGTATTTT.

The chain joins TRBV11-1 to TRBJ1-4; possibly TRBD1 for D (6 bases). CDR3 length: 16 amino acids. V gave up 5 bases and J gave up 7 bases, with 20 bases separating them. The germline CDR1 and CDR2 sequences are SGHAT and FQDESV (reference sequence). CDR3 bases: TGTGCCAGCAGCCCTGCGGGGGCCACGGAGGGTGAAAAACTGTTTTTT. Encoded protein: CASSPAGATEGEKLFF. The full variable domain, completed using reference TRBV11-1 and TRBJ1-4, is EAEVAQSPRYKITEKSQAVAFWCDPISGHATLYWYRQILGQGPELLVQFQDESVVDDSQLPKDRFSAERLKGVDSTLKIQPAELGDSAMYLCASSPAGATEGEKLFFGSGTQLSVL.